This T cell receptor (beta chain) was recorded in a study of blood T cell repertoires in COVID-19. Turning to the study itself: Sites across the United States, Italy and Spain contributed samples from acute and convalescent COVID-19.

Enrolled during active infection, Seattle patients were then followed longitudinally. The data were produced by immunoSEQ multiplex PCR, yet TCRdb's version contains in-frame clones alone and is incomplete. The sample comprises more than 150,000 clones, more than 75% of which are singletons, and approximately 12% rests with the top ten. V was clipped by 3 bases and J by 5 bases; unmatched bases: 11. CDR1 SGDLS and CDR2 YYNGEE come from the germline V gene. The CDR3 totals 16 residues. The chain combines TRBV9 with TRBJ2-1; the match to TRBD2 covers 7 bases. The TCR originated in a woman aged 70-85 years with COVID-19, enrolled during active disease. The sequencing sample was made of peripheral blood. As DNA, the CDR3 is TGTGCCAGCAGCGCTACTTGGGGGGAGGGTAACAATGAGCAGTTCTTC. Translating gives CASSATWGEGNNEQFF.